This TCR beta chain derives from a study of tumor-infiltrating lymphocytes in primary liver carcinoma. After removal of 5 bases from V and 15 bases from J, the junction contained 9 bases not matched to a gene. CDR3 length: 13 residues. CDR1 and CDR2 (germline): MNHEY, SVGEGT. Joint extraction of RNA and DNA used roughly 19-32 mg of bulk tissue that was unsorted. Using a constant-region primer together with ProtoScript II reverse transcriptase, TCR beta cDNA was made from around 500 ng of total RNA. Investigators got TCR beta libraries out of three nested multiplex PCR rounds, done with slightly modified ARM-PCR. Researchers ran the first two PCR rounds for approximately 9 cycles each with TRBV1-TRBV30 forward primers and a C-beta reverse primer. In TCRdb, the multiplex PCR reads were re-called with MiXCR into one record per CDR3 protein. The sample carries 40,000 to 50,000 distinct CDR3 sequences, about 80% recorded once.

Sequencing input: liver tumor tissue from sampling region 3. As for subset: tumor region T3, left-lateral pole. The TCR sequence derives from a middle-aged man with primary liver carcinoma and hepatitis B virus infection. V is TRBV6-2 or TRBV6-3 and J is TRBJ2-1; TRBD1 matches at 11 bases. DNA for the CDR3: TGTGCCAGCAGTCACGCGTCCGGGACAGGGGGGTTCTTC. Translation gives CASSHASGTGGFF.